This record looks at one T cell receptor beta chain sequence and its context. The assay was immunoSEQ multiplex PCR, and TCRdb's table has in-frame clones only and misses some. Counted here are roughly 150,000 clones, around 86% occurring once; the ten biggest clones make up over 4.5%. This sample is part of a study of control samples from healthy donors and cancer patients. The sequenced sample was blood. This TCR was recovered from a man aged 30-40 years in good health.

Here the CDR3 DNA reads TGTGCCAGTGTTAGGGTGGGCTACACTGAAGCTTTCTTT. Translating it yields CASVRVGYTEAFF. This chain uses TRBV19 with TRBJ1-1; D gene unclear. CDR1 LNHDA and CDR2 SQIVND come from the germline V gene (reference sequence). Trimming stripped 8 bases from V and 3 bases from J, with 13 bases between. The CDR3 loop spans 13 amino acids.